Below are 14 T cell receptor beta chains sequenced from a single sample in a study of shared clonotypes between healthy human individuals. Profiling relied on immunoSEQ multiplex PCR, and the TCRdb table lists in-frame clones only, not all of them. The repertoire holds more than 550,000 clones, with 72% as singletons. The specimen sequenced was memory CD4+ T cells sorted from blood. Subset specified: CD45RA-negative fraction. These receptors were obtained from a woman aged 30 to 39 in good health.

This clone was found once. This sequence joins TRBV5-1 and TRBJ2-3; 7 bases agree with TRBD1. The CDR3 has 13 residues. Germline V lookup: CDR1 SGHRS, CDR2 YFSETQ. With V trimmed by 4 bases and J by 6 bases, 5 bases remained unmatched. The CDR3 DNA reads TGCGCCAGCAGCCAGGGGGTCCGGGATACGCAGTATTTT. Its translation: CASSQGVRDTQYF.

The CDR3 region is CASSRAGLAGGPLPEQFF. The CDR3 DNA reads as TGTGCCAGCAGCCGGGCGGGACTAGCGGGAGGGCCCCTCCCTGAGCAGTTCTTC. V gene TRBV21-1 combines with J gene TRBJ2-1; the table gives TRBD2 as D, unverified against the DNA. TRBV21-1 is an annotated pseudogene. This CDR3 contains 18 residues.

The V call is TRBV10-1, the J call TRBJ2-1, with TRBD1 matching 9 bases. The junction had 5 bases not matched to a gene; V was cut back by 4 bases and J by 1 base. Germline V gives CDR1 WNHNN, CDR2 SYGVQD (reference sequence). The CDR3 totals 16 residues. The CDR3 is CASSGGQGRSYNEQFF. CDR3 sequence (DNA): TGCGCCAGCAGTGGGGGACAGGGTCGTTCCTACAATGAGCAGTTCTTC.

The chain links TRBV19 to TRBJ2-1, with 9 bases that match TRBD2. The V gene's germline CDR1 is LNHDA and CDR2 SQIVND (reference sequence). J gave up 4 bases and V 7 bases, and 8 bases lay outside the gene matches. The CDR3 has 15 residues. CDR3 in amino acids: CASTNLAGNYNEQFF. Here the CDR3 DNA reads TGTGCCAGTACGAACCTAGCGGGAAATTACAATGAGCAGTTCTTC.

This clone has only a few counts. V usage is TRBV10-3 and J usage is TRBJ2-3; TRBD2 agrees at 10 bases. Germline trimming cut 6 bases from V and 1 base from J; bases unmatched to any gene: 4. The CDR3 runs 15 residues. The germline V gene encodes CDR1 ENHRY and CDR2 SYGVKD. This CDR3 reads CAIRPGTSGTDTQYF. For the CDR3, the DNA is TGTGCCATCAGGCCGGGGACTAGCGGCACAGATACGCAGTATTTT.

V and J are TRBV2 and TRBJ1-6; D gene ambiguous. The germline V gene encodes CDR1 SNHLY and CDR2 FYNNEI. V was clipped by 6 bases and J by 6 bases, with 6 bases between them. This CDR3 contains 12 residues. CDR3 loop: CASRQFNSPLHF. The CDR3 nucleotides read TGTGCCAGCAGGCAGTTTAATTCACCCCTCCACTTT.

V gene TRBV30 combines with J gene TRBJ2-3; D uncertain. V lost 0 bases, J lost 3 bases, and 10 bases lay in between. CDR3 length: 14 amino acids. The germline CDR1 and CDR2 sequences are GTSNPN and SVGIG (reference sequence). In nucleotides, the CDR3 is TGTGCCTGGAGTGTACTGGGGAAGACAGATACGCAGTATTTT. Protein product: CAWSVLGKTDTQYF.

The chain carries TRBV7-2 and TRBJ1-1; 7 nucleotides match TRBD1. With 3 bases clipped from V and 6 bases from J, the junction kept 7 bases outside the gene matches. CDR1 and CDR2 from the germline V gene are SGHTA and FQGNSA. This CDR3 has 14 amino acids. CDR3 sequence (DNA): TGTGCCAGCAGCTTTCAGGGGGGAAGTTCTGAAGCTTTCTTT. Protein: CASSFQGGSSEAFF. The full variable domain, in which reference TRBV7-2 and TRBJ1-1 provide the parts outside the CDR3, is GAGVSQSPSNKVTEKGKDVELRCDPISGHTALYWYRQSLGQGLEFLIYFQGNSAPDKSGLPSDRFSAERTGGSVSTLTIQRTQQEDSAVYLCASSFQGGSSEAFFGQGTRLTVV.

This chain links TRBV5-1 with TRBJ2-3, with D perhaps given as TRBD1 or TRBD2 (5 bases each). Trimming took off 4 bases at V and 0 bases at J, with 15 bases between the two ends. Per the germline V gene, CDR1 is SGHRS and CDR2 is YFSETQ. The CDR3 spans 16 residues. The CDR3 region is CASSRGPQLSTDTQYF. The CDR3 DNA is TGCGCCAGCAGCCGGGGACCCCAGTTAAGCACAGATACGCAGTATTTT.

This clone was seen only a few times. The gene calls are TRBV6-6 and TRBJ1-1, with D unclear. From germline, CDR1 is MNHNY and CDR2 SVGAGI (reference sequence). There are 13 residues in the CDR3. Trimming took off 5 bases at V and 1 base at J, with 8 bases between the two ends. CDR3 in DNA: TGTGCCAGCAGTCAGGCACAGAACACTGAAGCTTTCTTT. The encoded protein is CASSQAQNTEAFF.

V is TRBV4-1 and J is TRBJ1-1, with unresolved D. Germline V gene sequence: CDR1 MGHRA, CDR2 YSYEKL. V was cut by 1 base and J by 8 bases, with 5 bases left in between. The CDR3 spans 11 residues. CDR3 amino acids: CASSQASEAFF. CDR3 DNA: TGCGCCAGCAGCCAAGCTTCGGAAGCTTTCTTT.

CDR3: CASSENRDRRKAFF. The DNA for the CDR3 is TGTGCCAGCAGTGAAAACCGGGATAGGAGAAAAGCTTTCTTT. The chain uses TRBV25-1 and TRBJ1-1; D not resolved. V dropped 2 bases and J dropped 9 bases, with 16 bases sitting between them. The CDR3 is 14 amino acids. The germline V gene has CDR1 MGHDK and CDR2 SYGVNS.

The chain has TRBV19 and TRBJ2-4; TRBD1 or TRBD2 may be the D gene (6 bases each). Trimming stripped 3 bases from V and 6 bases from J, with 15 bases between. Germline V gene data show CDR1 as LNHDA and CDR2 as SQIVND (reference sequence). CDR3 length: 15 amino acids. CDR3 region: CASSITGAPGNIQYF. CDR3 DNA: TGTGCCAGTAGTATCACGGGGGCGCCTGGAAACATTCAGTACTTC. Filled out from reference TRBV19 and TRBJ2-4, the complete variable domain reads DGGITQSPKYLFRKEGQNVTLSCEQNLNHDAMYWYRQDPGQGLRLIYYSQIVNDFQKGDIAEGYSVSREKKESFPLTVTSAQKNPTAFYLCASSITGAPGNIQYFGAGTRLSVL.

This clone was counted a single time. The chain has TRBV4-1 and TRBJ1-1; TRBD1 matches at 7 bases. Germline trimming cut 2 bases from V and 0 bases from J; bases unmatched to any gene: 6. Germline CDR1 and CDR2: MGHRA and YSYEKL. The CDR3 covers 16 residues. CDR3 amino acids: CASSQRGQAMNTEAFF. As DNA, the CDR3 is TGCGCCAGCAGCCAAAGAGGACAGGCGATGAACACTGAAGCTTTCTTT.